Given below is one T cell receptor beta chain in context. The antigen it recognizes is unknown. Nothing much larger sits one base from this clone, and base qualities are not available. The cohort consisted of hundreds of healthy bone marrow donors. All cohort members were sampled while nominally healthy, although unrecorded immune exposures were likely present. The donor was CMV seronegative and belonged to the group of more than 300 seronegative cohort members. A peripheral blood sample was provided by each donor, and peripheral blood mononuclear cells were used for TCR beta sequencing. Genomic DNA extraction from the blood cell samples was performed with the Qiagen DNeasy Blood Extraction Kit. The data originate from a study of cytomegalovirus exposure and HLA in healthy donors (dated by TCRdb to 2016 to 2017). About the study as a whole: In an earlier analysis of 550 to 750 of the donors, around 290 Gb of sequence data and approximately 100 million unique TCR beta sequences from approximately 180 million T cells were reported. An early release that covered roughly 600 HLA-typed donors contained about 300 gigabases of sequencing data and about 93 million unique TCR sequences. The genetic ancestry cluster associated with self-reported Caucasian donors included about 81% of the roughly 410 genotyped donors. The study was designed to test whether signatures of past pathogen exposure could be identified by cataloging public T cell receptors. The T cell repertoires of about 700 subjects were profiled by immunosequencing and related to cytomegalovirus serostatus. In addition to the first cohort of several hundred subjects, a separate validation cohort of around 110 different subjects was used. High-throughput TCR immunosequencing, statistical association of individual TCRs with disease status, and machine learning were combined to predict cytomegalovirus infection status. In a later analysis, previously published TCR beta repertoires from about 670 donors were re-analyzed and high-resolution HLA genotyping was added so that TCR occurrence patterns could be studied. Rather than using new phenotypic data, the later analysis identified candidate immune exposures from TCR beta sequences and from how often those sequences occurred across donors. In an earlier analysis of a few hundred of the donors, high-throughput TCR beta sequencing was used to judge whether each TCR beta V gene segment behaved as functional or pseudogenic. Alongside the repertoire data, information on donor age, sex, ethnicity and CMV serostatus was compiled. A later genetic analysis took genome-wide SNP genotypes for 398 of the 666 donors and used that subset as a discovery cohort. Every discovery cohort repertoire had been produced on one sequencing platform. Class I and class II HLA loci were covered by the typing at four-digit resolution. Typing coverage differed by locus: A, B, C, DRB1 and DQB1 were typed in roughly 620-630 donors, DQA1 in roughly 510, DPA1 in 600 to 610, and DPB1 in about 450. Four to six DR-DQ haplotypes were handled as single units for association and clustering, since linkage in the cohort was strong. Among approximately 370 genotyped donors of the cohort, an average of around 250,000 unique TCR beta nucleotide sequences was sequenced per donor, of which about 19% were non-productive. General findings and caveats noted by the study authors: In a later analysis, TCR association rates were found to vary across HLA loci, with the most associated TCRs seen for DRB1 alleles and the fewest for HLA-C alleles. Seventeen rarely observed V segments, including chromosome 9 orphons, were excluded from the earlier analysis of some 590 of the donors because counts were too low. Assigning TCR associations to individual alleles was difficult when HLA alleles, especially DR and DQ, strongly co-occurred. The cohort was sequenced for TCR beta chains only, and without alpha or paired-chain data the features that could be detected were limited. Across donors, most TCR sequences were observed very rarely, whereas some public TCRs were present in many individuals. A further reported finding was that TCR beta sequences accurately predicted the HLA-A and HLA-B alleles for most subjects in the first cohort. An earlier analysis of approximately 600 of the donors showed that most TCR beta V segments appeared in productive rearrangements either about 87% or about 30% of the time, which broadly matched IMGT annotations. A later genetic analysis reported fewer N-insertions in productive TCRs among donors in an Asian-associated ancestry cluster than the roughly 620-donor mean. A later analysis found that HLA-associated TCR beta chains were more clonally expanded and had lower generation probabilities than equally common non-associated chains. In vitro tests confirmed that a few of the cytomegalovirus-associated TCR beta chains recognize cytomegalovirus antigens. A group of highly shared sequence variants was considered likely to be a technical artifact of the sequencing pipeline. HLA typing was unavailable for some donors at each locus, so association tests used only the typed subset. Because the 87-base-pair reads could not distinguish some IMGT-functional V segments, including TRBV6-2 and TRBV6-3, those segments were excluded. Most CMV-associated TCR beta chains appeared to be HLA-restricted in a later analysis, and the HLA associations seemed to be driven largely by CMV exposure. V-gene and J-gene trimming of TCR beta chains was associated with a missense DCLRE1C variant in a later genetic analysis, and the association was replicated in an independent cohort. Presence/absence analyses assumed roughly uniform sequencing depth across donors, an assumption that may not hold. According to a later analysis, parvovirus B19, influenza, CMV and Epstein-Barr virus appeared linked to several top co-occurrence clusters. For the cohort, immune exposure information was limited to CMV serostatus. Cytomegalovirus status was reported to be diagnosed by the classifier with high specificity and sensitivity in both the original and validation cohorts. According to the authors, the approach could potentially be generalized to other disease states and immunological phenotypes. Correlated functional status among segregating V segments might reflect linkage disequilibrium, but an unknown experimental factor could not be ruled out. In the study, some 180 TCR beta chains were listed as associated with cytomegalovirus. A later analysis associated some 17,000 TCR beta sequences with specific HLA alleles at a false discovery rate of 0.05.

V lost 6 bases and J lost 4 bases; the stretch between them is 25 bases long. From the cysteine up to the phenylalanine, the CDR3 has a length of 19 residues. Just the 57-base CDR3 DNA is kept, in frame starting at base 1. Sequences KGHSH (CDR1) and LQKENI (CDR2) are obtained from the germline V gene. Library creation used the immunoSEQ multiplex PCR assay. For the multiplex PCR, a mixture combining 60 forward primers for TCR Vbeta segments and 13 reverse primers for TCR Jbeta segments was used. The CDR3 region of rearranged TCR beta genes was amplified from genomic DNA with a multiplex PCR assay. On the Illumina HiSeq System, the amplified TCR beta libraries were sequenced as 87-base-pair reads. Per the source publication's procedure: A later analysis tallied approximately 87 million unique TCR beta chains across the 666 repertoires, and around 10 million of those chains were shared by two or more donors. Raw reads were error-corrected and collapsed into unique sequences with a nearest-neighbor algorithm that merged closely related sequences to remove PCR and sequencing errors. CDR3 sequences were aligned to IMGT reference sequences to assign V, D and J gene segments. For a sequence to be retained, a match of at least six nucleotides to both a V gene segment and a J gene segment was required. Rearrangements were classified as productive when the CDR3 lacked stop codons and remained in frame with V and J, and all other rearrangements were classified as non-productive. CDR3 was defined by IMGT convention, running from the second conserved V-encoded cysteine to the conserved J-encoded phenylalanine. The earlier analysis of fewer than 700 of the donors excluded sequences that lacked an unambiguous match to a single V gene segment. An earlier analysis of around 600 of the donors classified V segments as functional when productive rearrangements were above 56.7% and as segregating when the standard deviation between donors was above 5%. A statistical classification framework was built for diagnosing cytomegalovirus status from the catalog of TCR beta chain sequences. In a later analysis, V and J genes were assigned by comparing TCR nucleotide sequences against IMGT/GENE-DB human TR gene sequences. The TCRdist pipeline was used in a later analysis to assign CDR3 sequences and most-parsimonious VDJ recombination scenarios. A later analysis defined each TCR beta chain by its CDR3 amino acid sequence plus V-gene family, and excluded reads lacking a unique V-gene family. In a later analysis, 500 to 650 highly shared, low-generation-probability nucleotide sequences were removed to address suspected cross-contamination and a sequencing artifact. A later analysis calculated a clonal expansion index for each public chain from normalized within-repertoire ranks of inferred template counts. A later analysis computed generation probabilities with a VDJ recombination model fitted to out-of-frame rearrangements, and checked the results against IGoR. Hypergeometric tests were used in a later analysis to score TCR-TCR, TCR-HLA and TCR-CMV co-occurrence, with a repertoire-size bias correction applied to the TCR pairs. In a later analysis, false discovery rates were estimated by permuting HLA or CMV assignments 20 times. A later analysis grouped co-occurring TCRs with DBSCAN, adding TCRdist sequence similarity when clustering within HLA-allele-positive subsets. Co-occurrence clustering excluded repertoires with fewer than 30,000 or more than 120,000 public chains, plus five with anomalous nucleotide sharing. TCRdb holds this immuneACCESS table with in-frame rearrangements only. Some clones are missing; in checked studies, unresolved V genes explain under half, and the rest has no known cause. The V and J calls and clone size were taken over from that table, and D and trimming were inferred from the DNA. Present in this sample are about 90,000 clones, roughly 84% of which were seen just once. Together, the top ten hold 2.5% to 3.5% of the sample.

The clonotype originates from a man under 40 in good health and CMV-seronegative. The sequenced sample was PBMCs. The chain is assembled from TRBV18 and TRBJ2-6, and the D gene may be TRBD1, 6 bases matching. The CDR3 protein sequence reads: CASSRIPGHQVGGANVLTF. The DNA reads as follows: TGTGCCAGCTCCCGGATCCCGGGACACCAGGTGGGGGGGGCCAACGTCCTGACTTTC.